The 21 T cell receptor beta chains presented below share a single source sample, sequenced in a study of cytomegalovirus exposure and HLA in healthy donors. It was with 60 Vbeta and 13 Jbeta primers that the PCR ran. Here immunoSEQ multiplex PCR was the method, and the copy in TCRdb shows in-frame clones only, minus some. The sample includes about 35,000 clones, 80% of them seen just once. Sequencing was done on a sample of PBMCs. These receptors were taken from a male donor in good health and CMV-seronegative.

The rearrangement links TRBV13 to TRBJ2-3; 9 bases map to TRBD1. CDR1 PRHDT and CDR2 FYEKMQ come from the germline V gene (reference sequence). With V trimmed by 2 bases and J by 6 bases, 6 bases remained unmatched. CDR3 size: 15 residues. The CDR3 DNA reads as TGTGCCAGCAGCTTATTCGGACAGGGGATGGATACGCAGTATTTT. Translated: CASSLFGQGMDTQYF. Together with reference TRBV13 and TRBJ2-3, the CDR3 gives the full variable domain: AAGVIQSPRHLIKEKRETATLKCYPIPRHDTVYWYQQGPGQDPQFLISFYEKMQSDKGSIPDRFSAQQFSDYHSELNMSSLELGDSALYFCASSLFGQGMDTQYFGPGTRLTVL.

The rearrangement joins TRBV6-5 to TRBJ2-7, with 14 bases identical to TRBD2. This CDR3 is built from 15 residues. Trimming cost V 2 bases and J 3 bases; bases outside gene matches: 0. Per the germline V gene, CDR1 is MNHEY and CDR2 is SVGAGI. Written as DNA, the CDR3 is TGTGCCAGCAGTTACGGGACTAGCGGGGGCTACGAGCAGTACTTC. Translating it yields CASSYGTSGGYEQYF.

On this clone itself: Different DNA sequences within this sample yield the same CDR3. In DNA form, the CDR3 reads TGTGCCAGCTCCACGGGGGGTGGCTACACCTTC. The encoded protein is CASSTGGGYTF. The genes are TRBV5-6 and TRBJ1-2; TRBD1 is a possible D gene (5 bases). CDR1 and CDR2 from the germline V gene are SGHDT and YYEEEE. CDR3 length: 11 residues. Trimming removed 7 bases from V and 7 bases from J, with 11 bases in between.

The genes are TRBV6-5 and TRBJ2-7; 12 bases line up with TRBD1. Germline V lookup: CDR1 MNHEY, CDR2 SVGAGI. V lost 5 bases, J lost 2 bases, and 1 base stayed unmatched. This CDR3 spans 14 amino acids. The CDR3 coding sequence is TGTGCCAGCAGTGGGGACAGGGGGCCCTACGAGCAGTACTTC. Encoded protein: CASSGDRGPYEQYF.

The gene calls are TRBV7-2 and TRBJ2-7; D might be TRBD1 (7 bases). The CDR3 runs 14 residues. V gave up 5 bases and J gave up 1 base, with 12 bases separating them. CDR1 and CDR2 from the germline V gene are SGHTA and FQGNSA. The CDR3 protein is CASSPQGGSYEQYF. As DNA, the CDR3 is TGTGCCAGCAGCCCGCAGGGGGGTTCCTACGAGCAGTACTTC.

The rearrangement uses TRBV30 and TRBJ1-2, with 8 bases identical to TRBD1. The V gene end was trimmed by 0 bases and the J gene end by 10 bases; junction bases not matched to a gene: 4. The CDR3 is made up of 12 amino acids. Per germline, CDR1 GTSNPN and CDR2 SVGIG (reference sequence). CDR3 sequence: CAWSVGTGSYTF. The CDR3 coding sequence is TGTGCCTGGAGTGTAGGGACAGGTTCCTACACCTTC.

This chain uses TRBV7-2 with TRBJ1-1; TRBD1 agrees at 10 bases. The CDR3 is 14 amino acids. Germline assignment: CDR1 SGHTA and CDR2 FQGNSA. V trimming: 2 bases; J trimming: 8 bases; junction bases outside the gene matches: 5. CDR3 sequence reads: CASSLIDRGREAFF. Written as DNA, the CDR3 is TGTGCCAGCAGCTTAATAGACAGGGGGCGCGAAGCTTTCTTT.

This clone was detected a few times. V usage is TRBV5-1 and J usage is TRBJ2-3; 9 bases line up with TRBD2. The CDR3 sequence is 15 residues long. V was pared by 0 bases and J by 6 bases, with 5 bases of the junction left unmatched. The V gene's germline CDR1 is SGHRS and CDR2 YFSETQ. The CDR3 region has the DNA TGCGCCAGCAGCTTGGAGGGACTAGCACCTGATACGCAGTATTTT. This encodes CASSLEGLAPDTQYF.

In its sample, this clone was seen a few times. The chain is built from TRBV28 and TRBJ2-3; 8 bases map to TRBD2. V dropped 11 bases and J dropped 0; count of bases not matched to a gene: 10. The CDR3 is made up of 15 amino acids. Germline values: CDR1 MDHEN, CDR2 SYDVKM. Here the CDR3 reads CALRTGGLSTDTQYF. In DNA form, the CDR3 reads TGTGCCCTACGAACGGGAGGGCTCAGCACAGATACGCAGTATTTT.

This chain joins TRBV29-1 and TRBJ2-1; 10 nucleotides agree with TRBD2. The CDR3 contains 14 residues. V gave up 6 bases and J gave up 5 bases; unmatched junction bases: 7. In germline, CDR1 is SQVTM, CDR2 ANQGSEA. The CDR3 loop reads CSVAGTSANNEQFF. As DNA, the CDR3 is TGCAGCGTCGCCGGGACTAGCGCCAACAATGAGCAGTTCTTC.

In DNA form, the CDR3 reads TGCAGCGTTGAACAGGGGGCGAGGAACACTGAAGCTTTCTTT. Translated: CSVEQGARNTEAFF. The chain recombines TRBV29-1 with TRBJ1-1; 8 bases agree with TRBD1. The CDR3 runs to 14 residues. Per the germline V gene, CDR1 is SQVTM and CDR2 is ANQGSEA. V lost 2 bases, J lost 1 base, and 3 bases stayed unmatched.

V gene TRBV4-2 combines with J gene TRBJ2-2; 8 nucleotides match TRBD2. This CDR3 is built from 16 residues. Germline CDR1 and CDR2: LGHNA and YNFKEQ. V gave up 3 bases and J gave up 0 bases; unmatched junction bases: 3. The CDR3 spells CASSQVSGANTGELFF. CDR3 in DNA: TGTGCCAGCAGCCAGGTTAGCGGGGCGAACACCGGGGAGCTGTTTTTT.

The CDR3 DNA sequence: TGCGCCAGCAGCAAGGACAGTGCGGAGACCCAGTACTTC. It translates to CASSKDSAETQYF. The J gene is TRBJ2-5, the V gene TRBV5-1, with a weak D call TRBD1 (6 bases). The germline V and J ends were trimmed by 4 bases and 5 bases, with 12 bases remaining between them. The germline V gene has CDR1 SGHRS and CDR2 YFSETQ. There are 13 residues in the CDR3.

The chain is built from TRBV5-8 and TRBJ2-1; 11 bases map to TRBD2. From germline, CDR1 is SGHTS and CDR2 YDEGEE. With 0 bases clipped from V and 7 bases from J, the junction kept 3 bases outside the gene matches. This CDR3 is 15 amino acids long. The chain's CDR3 is CASSLGLAGGNEQFF. In DNA, the CDR3 is TGTGCCAGCAGCTTGGGGCTAGCGGGAGGTAATGAGCAGTTCTTC.

The genes are TRBV4-2 and TRBJ2-1, with 9 bases identical to TRBD1. CDR3 length equals 19 residues. The V gene's germline CDR1 is LGHNA and CDR2 YNFKEQ. The ends lost 3 bases at V and 4 bases at J; junction bases unmatched: 16. The CDR3 spells CASSQVPGQGRMEYNEQFF. The CDR3 nucleotides read TGTGCCAGCAGCCAGGTCCCGGGACAGGGCCGGATGGAGTACAATGAGCAGTTCTTC.

Here the CDR3 DNA reads TGTGCCAGCAGCTTAGCGATTGATCCTGGGAGCGTCACTGAAGCTTTCTTT. Amino acid sequence: CASSLAIDPGSVTEAFF. The gene calls are TRBV7-8 and TRBJ1-1; D unclear. CDR3 size: 17 residues. Germline CDR1 reads SGHVS; CDR2 reads FQNEAQ. The V end lost 0 bases, the J end lost 4 bases, and 18 bases lay between the germline ends.

V gene TRBV5-4 combines with J gene TRBJ2-2; 8 positions match TRBD2. The CDR3 covers 15 residues. J lost 7 bases, V lost 1 base, and 6 bases had no gene match. Germline CDR1 SGHNT, CDR2 YYREEE (reference sequence). The CDR3 sequence: CASSLNGGAFGELFF. The CDR3 DNA follows: TGTGCCAGCAGCTTGAACGGGGGGGCCTTCGGGGAGCTGTTTTTT.

V usage is TRBV6-1 and J usage is TRBJ2-1, with 7 bases fitting TRBD2. The CDR3 is 13 amino acids. CDR1 is MNHNS and CDR2 is SASEGT in the germline V gene. Losses at the gene ends were 8 bases for V and 1 base for J; bases not matched to a gene: 2. Written as DNA, the CDR3 is TGTGCCAGCCGCGGGGGATCCTACAATGAGCAGTTCTTC. It specifies CASRGGSYNEQFF.

This clone occurred once. This chain uses TRBV21-1 with TRBJ1-1. TRBV21-1 is flagged as a pseudogene. CDR3 length: 16 residues. The CDR3 DNA follows: TGTGCCAGCAGCAAAGCCGGGCGGGGGAGAAACACTGAAGCTTTCTTT. It yields the protein CASSKAGRGRNTEAFF.

This chain joins TRBV4-2 and TRBJ2-3; TRBD2 might be the D (6 bases). The V gene's germline CDR1 is LGHNA and CDR2 YNFKEQ. Trimming shortened V by 1 base and J by 6 bases, and 14 bases separated the two germline ends. CDR3 length: 15 residues. DNA of the CDR3: TGTGCCAGCAGCCAAGGGATAGCGGAGACTGATACGCAGTATTTT. Its translation: CASSQGIAETDTQYF.

This clone was seen only a few times. This chain connects TRBV30 to TRBJ2-7; a weak D match, TRBD2 (6 bases). The CDR3 loop spans 15 amino acids. Germline V CDR1 and CDR2: GTSNPN, SVGIG (reference sequence). Trimming pared 2 bases from V and 10 bases from J, leaving 24 bases between. The CDR3 region has the DNA TGTGCCTGGAGTAAGCCCCGGGGAGGTCCTCTGGGACAGTACTTC. Protein product: CAWSKPRGGPLGQYF. The full variable domain, in which reference TRBV30 and TRBJ2-7 provide the parts outside the CDR3, is SQTIHQWPATLVQPVGSPLSLECTVEGTSNPNLYWYRQAAGRGLQLLFYSVGIGQISSEVPQNLSASRPQDRQFILSSKKLLLSDSGFYLCAWSKPRGGPLGQYFGPGTRLTVT.